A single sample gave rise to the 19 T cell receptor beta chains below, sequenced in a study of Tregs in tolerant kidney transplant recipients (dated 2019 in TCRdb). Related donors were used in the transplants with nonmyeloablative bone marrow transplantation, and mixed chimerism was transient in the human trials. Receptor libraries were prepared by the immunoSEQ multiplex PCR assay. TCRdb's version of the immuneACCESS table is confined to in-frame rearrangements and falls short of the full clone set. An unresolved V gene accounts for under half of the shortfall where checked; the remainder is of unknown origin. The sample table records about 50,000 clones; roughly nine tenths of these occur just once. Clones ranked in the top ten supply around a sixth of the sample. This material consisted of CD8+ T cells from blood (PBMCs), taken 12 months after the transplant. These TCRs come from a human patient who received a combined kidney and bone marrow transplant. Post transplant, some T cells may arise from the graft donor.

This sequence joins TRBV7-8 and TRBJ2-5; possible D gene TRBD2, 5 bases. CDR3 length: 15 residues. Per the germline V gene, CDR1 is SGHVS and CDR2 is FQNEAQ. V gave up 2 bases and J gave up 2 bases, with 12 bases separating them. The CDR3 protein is CASSLFPGSQETQYF. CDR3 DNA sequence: TGTGCCAGCAGCTTATTTCCGGGATCGCAAGAGACCCAGTACTTC.

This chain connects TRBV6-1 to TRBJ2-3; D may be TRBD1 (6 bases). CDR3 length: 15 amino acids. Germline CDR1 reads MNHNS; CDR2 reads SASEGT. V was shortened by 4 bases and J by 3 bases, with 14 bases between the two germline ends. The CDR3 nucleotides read TGTGCCAGCAGTGGAGGGACAATCACGACAGATACGCAGTATTTT. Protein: CASSGGTITTDTQYF.

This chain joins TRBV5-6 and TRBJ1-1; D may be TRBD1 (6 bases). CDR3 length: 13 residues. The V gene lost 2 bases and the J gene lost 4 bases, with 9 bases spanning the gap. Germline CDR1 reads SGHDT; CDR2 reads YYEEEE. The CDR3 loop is CASSFGQLTEAFF. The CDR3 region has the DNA TGTGCCAGCAGCTTCGGACAGCTCACTGAAGCTTTCTTT.

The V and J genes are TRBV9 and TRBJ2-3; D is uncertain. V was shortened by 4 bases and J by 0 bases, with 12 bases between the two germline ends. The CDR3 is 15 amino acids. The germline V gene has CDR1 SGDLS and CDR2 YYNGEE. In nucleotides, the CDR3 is TGTGCCAGCAGCTCCACGGAGACTAGCACAGATACGCAGTATTTT. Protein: CASSSTETSTDTQYF.

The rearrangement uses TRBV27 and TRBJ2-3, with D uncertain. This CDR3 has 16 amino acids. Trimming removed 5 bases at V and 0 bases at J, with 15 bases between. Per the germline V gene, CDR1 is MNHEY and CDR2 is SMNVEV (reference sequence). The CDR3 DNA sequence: TGTGCCAGCAGTCCGCTGGATAGCAGTAGCACAGATACGCAGTATTTT. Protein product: CASSPLDSSSTDTQYF.

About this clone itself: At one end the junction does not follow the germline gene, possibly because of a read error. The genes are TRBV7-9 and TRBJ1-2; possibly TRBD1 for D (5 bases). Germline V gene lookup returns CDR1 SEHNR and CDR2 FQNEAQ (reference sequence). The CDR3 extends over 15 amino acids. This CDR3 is CASSQDAQGRYGYTF. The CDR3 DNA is TGCGCCAGCAGCCAAGATGCGCAGGGTCGATATGGCTACACCTTC.

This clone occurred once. Here the CDR3 reads CSVEGTGATGELFF. The CDR3 bases are TGCAGCGTTGAAGGGACAGGAGCCACCGGGGAGCTGTTTTTT. The gene calls are TRBV29-1 and TRBJ2-2; 7 bases map to TRBD1. Germline V lookup: CDR1 SQVTM, CDR2 ANQGSEA. The CDR3 runs 14 residues. V gave up 1 base and J gave up 4 bases; unmatched junction bases: 3.

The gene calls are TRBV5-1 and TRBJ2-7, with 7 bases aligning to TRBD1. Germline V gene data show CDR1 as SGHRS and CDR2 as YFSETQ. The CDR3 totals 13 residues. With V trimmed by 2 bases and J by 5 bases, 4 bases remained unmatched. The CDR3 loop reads CASSLVGGNEQYF. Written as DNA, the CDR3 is TGCGCCAGCAGCTTAGTAGGGGGCAACGAGCAGTACTTC.

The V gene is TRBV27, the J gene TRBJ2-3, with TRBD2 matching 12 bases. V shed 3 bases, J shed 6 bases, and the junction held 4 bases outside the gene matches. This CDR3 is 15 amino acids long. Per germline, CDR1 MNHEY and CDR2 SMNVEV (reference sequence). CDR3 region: CASSFGLAGPDTQYF. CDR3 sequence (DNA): TGTGCCAGCAGTTTTGGACTAGCGGGACCGGATACGCAGTATTTT.

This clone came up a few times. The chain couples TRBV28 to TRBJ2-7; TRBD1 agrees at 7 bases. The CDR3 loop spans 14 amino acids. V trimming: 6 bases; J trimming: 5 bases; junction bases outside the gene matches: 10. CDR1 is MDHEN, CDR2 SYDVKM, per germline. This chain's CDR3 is CASSLQGTGHEQYF. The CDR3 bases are TGTGCCAGCAGCCTACAGGGGACGGGTCACGAGCAGTACTTC.

CDR3 nucleotides: TGCAGCGTTCGGGTGCGAGCCTACGAGCAGTACTTC. Translated, it gives CSVRVRAYEQYF. The chain links TRBV29-1 to TRBJ2-7; D unresolved. CDR3 length equals 12 residues. Germline lookup yields CDR1 SQVTM and CDR2 ANQGSEA. V lost 5 bases, J lost 2 bases, and 10 bases lay in between.

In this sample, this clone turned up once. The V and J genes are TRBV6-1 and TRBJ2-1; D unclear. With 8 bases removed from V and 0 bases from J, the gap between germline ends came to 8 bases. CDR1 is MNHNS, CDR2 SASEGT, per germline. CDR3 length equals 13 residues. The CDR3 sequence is CASLSPSYNEQFF. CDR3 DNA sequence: TGTGCCAGCCTCTCCCCCTCCTACAATGAGCAGTTCTTC.

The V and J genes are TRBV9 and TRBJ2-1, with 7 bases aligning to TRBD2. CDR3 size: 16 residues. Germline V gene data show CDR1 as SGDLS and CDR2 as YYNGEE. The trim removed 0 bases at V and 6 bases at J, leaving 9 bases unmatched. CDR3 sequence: CASSVDLTSGINEQFF. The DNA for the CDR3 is TGTGCCAGCAGCGTAGATCTGACCAGCGGGATCAATGAGCAGTTCTTC. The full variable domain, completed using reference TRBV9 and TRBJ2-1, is DSGVTQTPKHLITATGQRVTLRCSPRSGDLSVYWYQQSLDQGLQFLIQYYNGEERAKGNILERFSAQQFPDLHSELNLSSLELGDSALYFCASSVDLTSGINEQFFGPGTRLTVL.

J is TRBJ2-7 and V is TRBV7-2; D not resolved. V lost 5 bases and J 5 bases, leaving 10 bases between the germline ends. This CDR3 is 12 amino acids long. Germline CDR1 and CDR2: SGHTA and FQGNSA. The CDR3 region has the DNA TGTGCCAGCAGCGGAGTCAAGAACGAGCAGTACTTC. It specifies CASSGVKNEQYF.

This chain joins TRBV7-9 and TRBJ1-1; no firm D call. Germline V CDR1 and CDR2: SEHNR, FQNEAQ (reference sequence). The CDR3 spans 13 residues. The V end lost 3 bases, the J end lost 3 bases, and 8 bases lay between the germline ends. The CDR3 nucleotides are TGTGCCAGCAGCTTCGGCGGCTACACTGAAGCTTTCTTT. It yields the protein CASSFGGYTEAFF.

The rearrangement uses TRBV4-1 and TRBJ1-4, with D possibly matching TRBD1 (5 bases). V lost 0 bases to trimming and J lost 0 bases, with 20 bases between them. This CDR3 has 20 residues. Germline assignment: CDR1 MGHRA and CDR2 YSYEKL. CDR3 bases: TGCGCCAGCAGCCAAGATCCTTTCTACAGGAGCGGGACAACTAATGAAAAACTGTTTTTT. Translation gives CASSQDPFYRSGTTNEKLFF.

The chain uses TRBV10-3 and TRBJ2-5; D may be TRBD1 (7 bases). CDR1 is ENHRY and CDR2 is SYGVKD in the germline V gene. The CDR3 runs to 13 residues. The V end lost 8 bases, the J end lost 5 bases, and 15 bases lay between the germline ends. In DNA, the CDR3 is TGTGCCATCGGAGGGACAGAATGGGAGACCCAGTACTTC. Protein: CAIGGTEWETQYF.

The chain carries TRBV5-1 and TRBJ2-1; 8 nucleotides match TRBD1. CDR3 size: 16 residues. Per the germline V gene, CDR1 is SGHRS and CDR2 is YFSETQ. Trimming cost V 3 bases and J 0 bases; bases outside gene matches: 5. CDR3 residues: CASSYITGGSYNEQFF. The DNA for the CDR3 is TGCGCCAGCAGCTATATTACAGGGGGCTCCTACAATGAGCAGTTCTTC.

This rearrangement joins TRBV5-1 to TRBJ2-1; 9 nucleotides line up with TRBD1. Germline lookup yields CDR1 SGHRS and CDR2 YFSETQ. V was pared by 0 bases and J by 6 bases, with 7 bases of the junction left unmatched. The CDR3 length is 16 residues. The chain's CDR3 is CASSLVGRTGVNEQFF. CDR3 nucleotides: TGCGCCAGCAGCTTGGTCGGGCGGACAGGGGTCAATGAGCAGTTCTTC. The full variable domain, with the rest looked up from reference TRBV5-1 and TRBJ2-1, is KAGVTQTPRYLIKTRGQQVTLSCSPISGHRSVSWYQQTPGQGLQFLFEYFSETQRNKGNFPGRFSGRQFSNSRSEMNVSTLELGDSALYLCASSLVGRTGVNEQFFGPGTRLTVL.